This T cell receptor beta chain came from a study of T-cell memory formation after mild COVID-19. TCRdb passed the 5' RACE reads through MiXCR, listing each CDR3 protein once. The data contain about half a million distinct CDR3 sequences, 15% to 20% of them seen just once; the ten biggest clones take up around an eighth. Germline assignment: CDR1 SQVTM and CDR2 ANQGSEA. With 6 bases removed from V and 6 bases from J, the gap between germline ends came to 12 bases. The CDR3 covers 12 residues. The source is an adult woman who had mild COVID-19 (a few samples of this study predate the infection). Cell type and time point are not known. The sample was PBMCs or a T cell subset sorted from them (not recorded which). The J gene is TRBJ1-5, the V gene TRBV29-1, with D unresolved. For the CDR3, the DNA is TGCAGCGTGGCAGCAGATGGTCAGCCCCAGCATTTT. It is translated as CSVAADGQPQHF. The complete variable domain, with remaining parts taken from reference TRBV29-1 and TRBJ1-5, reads SAVISQKPSRDICQRGTSLTIQCQVDSQVTMMFWYRQQPGQSLTLIATANQGSEATYESGFVIDKFPISRPNLTFSTLTVSNMSPEDSSIYLCSVAADGQPQHFGDGTRLSIL.